The 22 T cell receptor beta chains given below trace back to one sample, sequenced in a study of cytomegalovirus exposure and HLA in healthy donors (dated by TCRdb to 2015 to 2018). Libraries came from the immunoSEQ multiplex PCR assay. A mixture of 60 forward primers for TCR Vbeta segments and 13 reverse primers for TCR Jbeta segments was used in the multiplex PCR. TCRdb limited this immuneACCESS table to in-frame rearrangements with V and J called. A share of clones is missing; checked studies link under half to unresolved V genes, and the rest is unexplained. The sample table records 50,000 to 65,000 clones; 75% of these occur just once. Of the sample, around a quarter is held by the ten largest clones. The specimen was PBMCs. The receptor set was obtained from a woman in her thirties or forties in good health and CMV-seropositive.

This chain connects TRBV9 to TRBJ1-2; maybe TRBD1 (6 bases). Trimming took 3 bases from V and 8 from J, leaving 20 bases between them. The CDR3 sequence is 15 residues long. Germline CDR1 reads SGDLS; CDR2 reads YYNGEE. CDR3 nucleotide sequence: TGTGCCAGCAGCGGTCTTGGCGGGGGGCGACCAGGCTACACCTTC. This codes for CASSGLGGGRPGYTF.

The genes are TRBV7-2 and TRBJ2-7, with 10 bases aligning to TRBD1. This CDR3 contains 13 residues. Unmatched junction bases numbered 0, after V lost 4 bases and J lost 3 bases. Per germline, CDR1 SGHTA and CDR2 FQGNSA. CDR3 region: CASSWTGGYEQYF. The CDR3 coding sequence is TGTGCCAGCAGCTGGACAGGGGGCTACGAGCAGTACTTC.

The rearrangement uses TRBV6-5 and TRBJ1-1, with D unclear. V gave up 4 bases and J gave up 7 bases, with 4 bases separating them. The CDR3 has 10 residues. The germline V gene encodes CDR1 MNHEY and CDR2 SVGAGI. The CDR3 sequence: CASSSREAFF. CDR3 nucleotide sequence: TGTGCCAGCAGTTCCCGTGAAGCTTTCTTT.

This clone was seen only a few times. The chain links TRBV6-5 to TRBJ2-3, with 8 bases aligning to TRBD2. The germline V gene has CDR1 MNHEY and CDR2 SVGAGI. This CDR3 region has 13 residues. J lost 10 bases, V lost 0 bases, and 3 bases had no gene match. CDR3 residues: CASSYSAGGSQYF. In nucleotides, the CDR3 is TGTGCCAGCAGTTACTCGGCGGGGGGTTCGCAGTATTTT.

The rearrangement uses TRBV6-5 and TRBJ2-2; 8 nucleotides line up with TRBD1. Germline V lookup: CDR1 MNHEY, CDR2 SVGAGI. The CDR3 is 14 residues long. Losses at the gene ends were 6 bases for V and 7 bases for J; bases not matched to a gene: 7. The CDR3 is CASSGQGLVGELFF. CDR3 nucleotide sequence: TGTGCCAGCAGCGGACAGGGACTGGTCGGGGAGCTGTTTTTT.

The CDR3 protein is CAWSVRGWQGNQPQHF. The CDR3 DNA reads TGTGCCTGGAGTGTACGTGGGTGGCAGGGCAATCAGCCCCAGCATTTT. This rearrangement joins TRBV30 to TRBJ1-5; D call uncertain. The CDR3 totals 16 residues. Germline V CDR1 and CDR2: GTSNPN, SVGIG (reference sequence). V lost 0 bases, J lost 2 bases, and 14 bases lay in between.

A single count supports this clone. The chain recombines TRBV4-3 with TRBJ2-3, with 13 bases identical to TRBD2. Germline V gene lookup returns CDR1 LGHNA and CDR2 YSLEER. This CDR3 region has 18 residues. V shed 0 bases and J 2 bases; nucleotides not matched to a gene: 5. CDR3 residues: CASSQDSGTSGATDTQYF. The CDR3 region has the DNA TGCGCCAGCAGCCAAGATTCTGGGACTAGCGGGGCCACAGATACGCAGTATTTT.

The CDR3 region has the DNA TGTGCCAGCAGCAGGGGGGGCAACTATGGCTACACCTTC. Its translation is CASSRGGNYGYTF. V and J are TRBV5-6 and TRBJ1-2, with TRBD1 as a possible D gene (6 bases). Germline V gene data show CDR1 as SGHDT and CDR2 as YYEEEE. Trimming left V 4 bases short and J 2 bases short, with 9 bases between. The CDR3 has 13 amino acids.

The rearrangement joins TRBV5-4 to TRBJ1-2; D remains unclear. CDR1 and CDR2 (germline): SGHNT, YYREEE (reference sequence). Trimming shortened V by 3 bases and J by 4 bases, and 19 bases separated the two germline ends. The CDR3 consists of 16 residues. The CDR3 here is CASSYEQDFSPYGYTF. The CDR3 DNA reads TGTGCCAGCAGCTACGAACAAGACTTTAGCCCCTATGGCTACACCTTC.

The V and J genes are TRBV2 and TRBJ2-3; D remains ambiguous. This CDR3 contains 11 residues. Trimming shortened V by 6 bases and J by 3 bases, and 4 bases separated the two germline ends. Germline V gene data show CDR1 as SNHLY and CDR2 as FYNNEI. CDR3 region: CASSQTDTQYF. CDR3 nucleotides: TGTGCCAGCAGCCAGACAGATACGCAGTATTTT.

V is TRBV19 and J is TRBJ1-5; D is perhaps TRBD1 (5 bases). V lost 7 bases, J lost 9 bases, and 22 bases lay in between. The CDR3 sequence is 15 residues long. The germline gives CDR1 LNHDA, CDR2 SQIVND (reference sequence). The CDR3 nucleotides are TGTGCCAGTACTCCCCGGGACGGGGGAGGTCGGCCCCAGCATTTT. Its protein is CASTPRDGGGRPQHF.

This chain uses TRBV19 with TRBJ2-6; D unclear. The germline gives CDR1 LNHDA, CDR2 SQIVND (reference sequence). This CDR3 region has 15 residues. Trimming removed 1 base at V and 0 bases at J, with 4 bases between. CDR3 loop: CASSIAVSGANVLTF. The CDR3 DNA reads as TGTGCCAGTAGTATAGCGGTCTCTGGGGCCAACGTCCTGACTTTC.

V gene TRBV11-2 combines with J gene TRBJ1-2; D may be TRBD1 (6 bases). The CDR3 runs to 15 residues. V dropped 2 bases and J dropped 1 base, with 11 bases sitting between them. In germline, CDR1 is SGHAT, CDR2 FQNNGV. The CDR3 here is CASSLTGGLNYGYTF. The CDR3 region has the DNA TGTGCCAGCAGCTTAACGGGGGGGCTTAACTATGGCTACACCTTC.

The CDR3 is CASSVGTSGGEETQYF. The CDR3 DNA follows: TGTGCCAGCAGCGTTGGGACTAGCGGGGGGGAAGAGACCCAGTACTTC. The chain employs TRBV9 and TRBJ2-5; TRBD2 aligns across 16 bases. V lost 2 bases to trimming and J lost 3 bases; unmatched junction nucleotides: 1. The V gene's germline CDR1 is SGDLS and CDR2 YYNGEE. CDR3 size: 16 residues.

The J gene is TRBJ1-1, the V gene TRBV18; perhaps TRBD1 as D (6 bases). Deletions cut 7 bases from V and 7 bases from J, with 13 bases between. The CDR3 length is 12 residues. Per germline, CDR1 KGHSH and CDR2 LQKENI. The CDR3 loop is CASCLGGGEAFF. CDR3 bases: TGTGCCAGCTGCCTAGGGGGGGGTGAAGCTTTCTTT.

The rearrangement links TRBV19 to TRBJ2-7, with a tentative D call TRBD2 (6 bases). V lost 5 bases, J lost 2 bases, and 25 bases lay in between. CDR3 length equals 18 residues. Germline CDR1 LNHDA, CDR2 SQIVND (reference sequence). CDR3 loop: CASSRIGDLPLSAYEQYF. The CDR3 DNA reads TGTGCCAGTAGTCGTATCGGGGACTTACCTCTTTCGGCCTACGAGCAGTACTTC.

The chain carries TRBV6-1 and TRBJ1-1, with TRBD1 matching 7 bases. Unmatched junction bases numbered 10, after V lost 5 bases and J lost 4 bases. The germline V gene has CDR1 MNHNS and CDR2 SASEGT. The CDR3 has 15 amino acids. The CDR3 reads CASSQSTGKPTEAFF. DNA for the CDR3: TGTGCCAGCAGTCAATCGACAGGGAAGCCCACTGAAGCTTTCTTT.

This clone was found once. The chain uses TRBV9 and TRBJ2-3, with 8 bases matching TRBD2. This CDR3 has 15 amino acids. With 7 bases clipped from V and 2 bases from J, the junction kept 9 bases outside the gene matches. Germline CDR1 reads SGDLS; CDR2 reads YYNGEE. In DNA, the CDR3 is TGTGCCAGCGTGAGAGACGGGGGGGCCACAGATACGCAGTATTTT. This codes for CASVRDGGATDTQYF.

On this clone: At one boundary the junction diverges from the germline segment, which might be a read error. The rearrangement joins TRBV7-6 to TRBJ2-7, with D possibly matching TRBD2 (5 bases). The CDR3 contains 14 residues. The germline V gene encodes CDR1 SGHVS and CDR2 FNYEAQ. CDR3: CAGSLGEGDYEQYF. CDR3 bases: TGTGCCGGCAGCTTAGGAGAGGGAGATTACGAGCAGTACTTC.

The rearrangement links TRBV5-6 to TRBJ1-5, with no clear D. Germline-derived CDR1 and CDR2 are SGHDT and YYEEEE. With 0 bases removed from V and 2 bases from J, the gap between germline ends came to 15 bases. This CDR3 comprises 17 residues. The CDR3: CASSLGESECGNQPQHF. CDR3 bases: TGTGCCAGCAGCTTGGGTGAGTCCGAATGTGGCAATCAGCCCCAGCATTTT.

The chain is built from TRBV6-6 and TRBJ2-1, with 7 bases aligning to TRBD1. The CDR3 has 15 amino acids. Germline V gene data show CDR1 as MNHNY and CDR2 as SVGAGI (reference sequence). J lost 3 bases, V lost 4 bases, and 6 bases had no gene match. CDR3 nucleotide sequence: TGTGCCAGCAGTTCTTACAGGGGTCTCTACAATGAGCAGTTCTTC. Translating gives CASSSYRGLYNEQFF.

This sequence joins TRBV5-1 and TRBJ1-6; D remains ambiguous. CDR1 SGHRS and CDR2 YFSETQ come from the germline V gene. Trimming removed 4 bases at V and 5 bases at J, with 10 bases between. CDR3 length equals 14 residues. CDR3 nucleotide sequence: TGCGCCAGCAGCCCCGGGTGGGATAATTCACCCCTCCACTTT. Amino acid sequence: CASSPGWDNSPLHF.